This T cell receptor (beta chain) stems from a study of identical twins. The CDR3 consists of 15 residues. Deletions cut 2 bases from V and 2 bases from J, with 10 bases between. Germline V gene sequence: CDR1 MDHEN, CDR2 SYDVKM. This clonotype has more than one count but fewer than ten. TCRdb reanalysed the 5' RACE reads using MiXCR and keeps one entry per CDR3 protein. This sample carries 700,000 or so distinct CDR3 sequences, 8.6% of them seen once, and the ten largest clones take about 0.98%. The same sample was also studied in work on yellow fever vaccine responses in identical twins.

The chain recombines TRBV28 with TRBJ1-5; a weak D match, TRBD1 (5 bases). The sequencing input was PBMCs. The origin of this receptor is a woman aged 18-35 years in good health. In DNA, the CDR3 is TGTGCCAGCAGTTTACAGGGCGGCGGCAATCAGCCCCAGCATTTT. This gives the protein CASSLQGGGNQPQHF.